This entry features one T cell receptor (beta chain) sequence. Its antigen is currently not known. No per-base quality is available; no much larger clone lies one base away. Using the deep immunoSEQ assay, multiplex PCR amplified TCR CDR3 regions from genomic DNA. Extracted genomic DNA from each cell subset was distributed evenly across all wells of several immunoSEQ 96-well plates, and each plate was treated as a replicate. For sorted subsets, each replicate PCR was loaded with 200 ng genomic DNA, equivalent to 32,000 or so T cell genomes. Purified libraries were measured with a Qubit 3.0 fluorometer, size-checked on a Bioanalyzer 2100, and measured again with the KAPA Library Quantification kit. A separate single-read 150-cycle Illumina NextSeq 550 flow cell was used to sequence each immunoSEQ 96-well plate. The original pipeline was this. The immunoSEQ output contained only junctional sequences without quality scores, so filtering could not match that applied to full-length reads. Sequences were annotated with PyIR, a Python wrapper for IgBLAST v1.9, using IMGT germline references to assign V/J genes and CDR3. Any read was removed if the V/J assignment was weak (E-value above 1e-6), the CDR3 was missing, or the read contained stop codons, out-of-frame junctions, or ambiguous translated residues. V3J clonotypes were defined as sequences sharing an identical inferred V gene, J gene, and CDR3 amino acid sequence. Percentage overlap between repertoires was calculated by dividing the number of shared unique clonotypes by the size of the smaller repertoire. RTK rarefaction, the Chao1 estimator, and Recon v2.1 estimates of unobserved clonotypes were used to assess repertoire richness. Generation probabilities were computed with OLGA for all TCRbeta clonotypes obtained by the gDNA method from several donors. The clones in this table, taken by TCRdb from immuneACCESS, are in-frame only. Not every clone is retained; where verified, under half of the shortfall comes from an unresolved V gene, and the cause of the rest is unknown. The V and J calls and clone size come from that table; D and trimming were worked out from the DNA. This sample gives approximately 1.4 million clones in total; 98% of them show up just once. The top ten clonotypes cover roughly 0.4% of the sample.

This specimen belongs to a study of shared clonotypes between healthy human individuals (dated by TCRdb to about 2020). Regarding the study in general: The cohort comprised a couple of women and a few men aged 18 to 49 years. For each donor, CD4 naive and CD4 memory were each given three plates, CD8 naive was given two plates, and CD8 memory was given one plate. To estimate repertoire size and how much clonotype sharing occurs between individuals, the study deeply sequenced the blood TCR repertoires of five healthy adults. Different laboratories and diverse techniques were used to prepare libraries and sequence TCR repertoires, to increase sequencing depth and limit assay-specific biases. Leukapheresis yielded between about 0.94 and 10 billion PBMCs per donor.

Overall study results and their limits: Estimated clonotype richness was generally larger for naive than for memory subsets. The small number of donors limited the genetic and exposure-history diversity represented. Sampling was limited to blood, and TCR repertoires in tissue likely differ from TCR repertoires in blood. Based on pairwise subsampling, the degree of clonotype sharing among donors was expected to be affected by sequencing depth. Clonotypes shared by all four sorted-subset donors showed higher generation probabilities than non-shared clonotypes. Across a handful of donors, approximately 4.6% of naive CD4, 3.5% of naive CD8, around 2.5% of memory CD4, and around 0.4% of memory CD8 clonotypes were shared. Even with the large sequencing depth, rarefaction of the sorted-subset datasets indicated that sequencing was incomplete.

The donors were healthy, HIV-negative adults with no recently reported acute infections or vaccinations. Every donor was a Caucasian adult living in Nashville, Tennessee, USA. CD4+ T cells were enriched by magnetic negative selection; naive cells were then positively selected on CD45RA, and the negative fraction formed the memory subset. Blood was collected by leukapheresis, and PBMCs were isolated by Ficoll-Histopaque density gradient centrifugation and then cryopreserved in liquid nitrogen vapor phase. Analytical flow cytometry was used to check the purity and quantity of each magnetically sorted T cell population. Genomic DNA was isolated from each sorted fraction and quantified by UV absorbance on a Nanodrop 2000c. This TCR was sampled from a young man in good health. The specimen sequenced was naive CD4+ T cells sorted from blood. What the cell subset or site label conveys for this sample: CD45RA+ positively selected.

The CDR3 amino acid sequence is: CAGGQGYTGELFF. The nucleotide sequence is given as TGTGCCGGGGGCCAGGGGTACACCGGGGAGCTGTTTTTT. This sequence uses TRBV7-9 and TRBJ2-2; perhaps TRBD1 is the D gene, with 6 bases matching. The germline V gene (reference sequence) gives CDR1 as SEHNR and CDR2 as FQNEAQ. V loses 11 bases, J loses 3 bases, and the germline ends lie 13 bases apart. Spanning cysteine to phenylalanine, the CDR3 consists of 13 amino acids. Solely the CDR3 DNA is kept, with 39 bases framed from the first base.